The rows below give T cell receptor beta chains drawn from one sample of a study of T cell responses to AZD1222 COVID-19 vaccine. Only in-frame clones appear in the TCRdb table, and some are missing; sequencing was by immunoSEQ multiplex PCR. The sample records about 150,000 clones, approximately 94% being singletons. The specimen was peripheral blood, collected on day 0 of AZD1222 vaccination. The receptors stem from an adult in good health. CDR3s include the opening cysteine and the closing phenylalanine or tryptophan. The order of the fields is CDR3 protein, clone size, J gene, V gene. Part of the rows lack a size; the others show once, few, many or a class for expanded clones.

CASTPQSTNEKLFF - TRBJ1-4 TRBV6-5
CASSATGGDGYTF few TRBJ1-2 TRBV9
CASSPFASGGSNEQFF - TRBJ2-1 TRBV4-1
CASNGGQGTGNSPLHF - TRBJ1-6 TRBV5-8
CASSPDPGLSNTGELFF once TRBJ2-2 TRBV7-6
CASSRTGTGTEAFF - TRBJ1-1 TRBV7-3
CASSGGDSPGELFF - TRBJ2-2 TRBV27
CSVAPGQNTDTQYF - TRBJ2-3 TRBV29-1
CASSLGGAGSTDTQYF - TRBJ2-3 TRBV11-2
CASSLGGPGNTIYF - TRBJ1-3 TRBV7-9
CASSLEVQLAAFF - TRBJ1-1 TRBV7-2
CASRENRGSYNSPLHF - TRBJ1-6 TRBV6-6
CASSPQEGRNQPQHF - TRBJ1-5 TRBV18
CASSVVAGDGMNTEAFF - TRBJ1-1 TRBV9
CASSLAGETYEQYF - TRBJ2-7 TRBV6-2/TRBV6-3
CASSARGLEAFF - TRBJ1-1 TRBV2
CASNQGFAQPQHF - TRBJ1-5 TRBV19
CAISAQGYGYTF - TRBJ1-2 TRBV10-3
CASSWGTPGNTIYF - TRBJ1-3 TRBV5-1
CASSLDQGGTRRADTQYF - TRBJ2-3 TRBV11-3
CASSSGETQYF - TRBJ2-5 TRBV7-6
CASSYSGRAGMEAFF - TRBJ1-1 TRBV6-5
CASTPAGTNYEQYF - TRBJ2-7 TRBV28
CASSQEAGEETQYF - TRBJ2-5 TRBV4-2
CASSPSFYGYTF - TRBJ1-2 TRBV14
CATGGDTSSYEQYF - TRBJ2-7 TRBV7-9
CASSLQGADEAFF - TRBJ1-1 TRBV5-1
CARSFAPHLYEQYF - TRBJ2-7 TRBV5-3
CASSLEQGIAEAFF - TRBJ1-1 TRBV28
CATSRDGGGYTF once TRBJ1-2 TRBV15
CASSLTRWKRGLEQYF - TRBJ2-7 TRBV5-6
CASSPGTGLPFFTGELFF - TRBJ2-2 TRBV3-1/TRBV3-2
CASSQGDREAFF - TRBJ1-1 TRBV3-1/TRBV3-2
CASLAPGTLNYGYTF once TRBJ1-2 TRBV6-5
CASSLKGQGSGYTF - TRBJ1-2 TRBV27
CASSTGTAITLNTEAFF - TRBJ1-1 TRBV6-2/TRBV6-3
CATSDPRETSTDTQYF few TRBJ2-3 TRBV24-1
CSAGQGEETQYF - TRBJ2-5 TRBV29-1
CASSLEGADYGYTF - TRBJ1-2 TRBV5-1
CASSPPLPGTANTEAFF - TRBJ1-1 TRBV5-4
CASSYGGGTVEKLFF - TRBJ1-4 TRBV6-5
CASVDRGVYNEQFF - TRBJ2-1 TRBV28
CASSPYVNTEAFF - TRBJ1-1 TRBV18
CASREYVTNQPQHF - TRBJ1-5 TRBV2
CASSLSGTGFSEQYF - TRBJ2-7 TRBV27
CASSAWGGSQETQYF - TRBJ2-5 TRBV19
CASMGVFSWTQYF - TRBJ2-3 TRBV2
CASSVGPNQPQHF - TRBJ1-5 TRBV5-4
CASSEGGNTIYF - TRBJ1-3 TRBV2
CASTNPAREGQFF - TRBJ2-1 TRBV7-2
CASSQGSGGEQYEQYF - TRBJ2-7 TRBV3-1/TRBV3-2
CASTRGQGTDEQYF - TRBJ2-7 TRBV6-6
CASSQSDSGPSYNEQFF - TRBJ2-1 TRBV3-1/TRBV3-2
CASWSRRGADTEAFF - TRBJ1-1 TRBV6-5
CASSQEASGRGETQYF once TRBJ2-5 TRBV13
CASSILVSNQPQHF - TRBJ1-5 TRBV19
CASSEEYNEKLFF - TRBJ1-4 TRBV6-1